These 20 T cell receptor beta chains originate from one sample sequenced in a study of T cells after yellow fever vaccination. TCRdb recomputed calls from the 5' RACE reads with MiXCR, one row per CDR3 protein. The sample has about 300,000 distinct CDR3 sequences; around 9.3% are singletons. The sample was CD4+ T cells sorted from PBMCs, taken 5 days after the yellow fever booster vaccination. The receptor set was obtained from a man aged 18 to 35 who received the YFV17D yellow fever vaccine.

This clonotype has ten or more counts. The chain combines TRBV7-9 with TRBJ1-2; TRBD1 matches at 7 bases. The CDR3 is 12 amino acids. Germline V gene sequence: CDR1 SEHNR, CDR2 FQNEAQ (reference sequence). V was pared by 5 bases and J by 8 bases, with 5 bases of the junction left unmatched. CDR3 sequence: CASSARDSGYTF. DNA of the CDR3: TGTGCCAGCAGCGCAAGGGACAGCGGCTACACCTTC. The full variable domain, with the rest looked up from reference TRBV7-9 and TRBJ1-2, is DTGVSQNPRHKITKRGQNVTFRCDPISEHNRLYWYRQTLGQGPEFLTYFQNEAQLEKSRLLSDRFSAERPKGSFSTLEIQRTEQGDSAMYLCASSARDSGYTFGSGTRLTVV.

V and J are TRBV12-3 or TRBV12-4 and TRBJ1-2, with 8 bases lining up with TRBD1. Trimming removed 1 base from V and 6 bases from J; junction bases left unmatched: 7. The CDR3 runs to 15 residues. Here the CDR3 reads CASSLVSGGGDGYTF. Here the CDR3 DNA reads TGTGCCAGCAGTTTAGTTTCAGGGGGCGGGGATGGCTACACCTTC.

This clonotype was observed a handful of times. CDR3 loop: CASSGQGISTQYF. CDR3 in DNA: TGTGCCAGCAGTGGACAGGGCATTTCAACGCAGTATTTT. The chain links TRBV7-9 to TRBJ2-3; the match to TRBD1 covers 8 bases. The CDR3 extends over 13 amino acids. The trim removed 6 bases at V and 9 bases at J, leaving 8 bases unmatched. Germline lookup yields CDR1 SEHNR and CDR2 FQNEAQ (reference sequence).

This chain connects TRBV7-8 to TRBJ1-6; the D gene is possibly TRBD1 (6 bases). Trimming left V 2 bases short and J 10 bases short, with 18 bases between. In germline, CDR1 is SGHVS, CDR2 FQNEAQ. The CDR3 runs 16 residues. CDR3 in DNA: TGTGCCAGCAGCTTAATGTTTGGTACAGGGCTATCACCCCTCCACTTT. As protein: CASSLMFGTGLSPLHF.

This chain connects TRBV7-2 to TRBJ1-2, with a weak D call TRBD1 (5 bases). Trimming pared 2 bases from V and 2 bases from J, leaving 15 bases between. The V gene's germline CDR1 is SGHTA and CDR2 FQGNSA. The CDR3 sequence is 16 residues long. The CDR3 coding sequence is TGTGCCAGCAGCTTAATTGGGACCCCTGGCAACTATGGCTACACCTTC. It specifies CASSLIGTPGNYGYTF.

This chain uses TRBV24-1 with TRBJ2-1; D ambiguous. Trimming cost V 4 bases and J 4 bases, with 10 bases left between them. CDR3 length: 14 residues. Germline lookup yields CDR1 KGHDR and CDR2 SFDVKD. The CDR3 DNA reads TGTGCCACCAGTGACCCCCCTTATTACAATGAGCAGTTCTTC. It translates to CATSDPPYYNEQFF.

This chain links TRBV6-2 or TRBV6-3 with TRBJ2-2; D unclear. Germline V lookup: CDR1 MNHEY, CDR2 SVGEGT. Trimming took off 10 bases at V and 1 base at J, with 10 bases between the two ends. The CDR3 is made up of 13 amino acids. The CDR3 reads CATPAMNTGELFF. CDR3 DNA: TGTGCCACGCCGGCGATGAACACCGGGGAGCTGTTTTTT.

This clonotype turned up a few times. V gene TRBV6-5 combines with J gene TRBJ1-1; 7 bases map to TRBD1. V shed 6 bases, J shed 5 bases, and the junction held 12 bases outside the gene matches. The V gene's germline CDR1 is MNHEY and CDR2 SVGAGI. The CDR3 has 15 residues. CDR3 protein: CASSPLGGGGTEAFF. CDR3 DNA sequence: TGTGCCAGCAGCCCCCTCGGAGGGGGCGGAACTGAAGCTTTCTTT.

As for this clonotype: An end of the junction does not agree with germline; a read error may underlie this. CDR3 sequence reads: CASSLTGTSDYEKFF. The CDR3 nucleotides are TGTGCCAGCAGCCTAACCGGGACTAGCGACTATGAGAAGTTCTTC. The chain combines TRBV3-1 with TRBJ2-1; TRBD2 matches at 10 bases. The CDR3 loop spans 15 amino acids. Germline V gene data show CDR1 as LGHDT and CDR2 as YNNKEL (reference sequence).

This clonotype was seen a handful of times. V and J are TRBV5-1 and TRBJ1-1; the D gene is possibly TRBD1 (6 bases). Germline V gene sequence: CDR1 SGHRS, CDR2 YFSETQ. V gave up 4 bases and J gave up 0 bases, with 16 bases separating them. The CDR3 has 16 amino acids. The CDR3 loop is CASSAATTGLNTEAFF. The DNA of the CDR3 is TGCGCCAGCAGCGCGGCAACAACAGGGCTGAACACTGAAGCTTTCTTT.

This chain joins TRBV5-1 and TRBJ1-1; D possibly corresponds to TRBD1 (6 bases). V was shortened by 0 bases and J by 3 bases, with 12 bases between the two germline ends. Germline lookup yields CDR1 SGHRS and CDR2 YFSETQ. The CDR3 sequence is 15 residues long. CDR3 coding DNA: TGCGCCAGCAGCTTGGACAGGGTTGGAGACACTGAAGCTTTCTTT. As protein: CASSLDRVGDTEAFF.

This clonotype appeared a few times. The chain links TRBV20-1 to TRBJ2-3; no definite D call. The CDR3 consists of 15 residues. Germline lookup yields CDR1 DFQATT and CDR2 SNEGSKA (reference sequence). V was trimmed by 3 bases and J by 1 base, leaving 14 bases between them. The chain's CDR3 is CSARIRTDGTDTQYF. CDR3 bases: TGCAGTGCTAGGATTCGGACCGACGGCACAGATACGCAGTATTTT.

The chain has TRBV6-2 or TRBV6-3 and TRBJ2-1; D gene unclear. The CDR3 is made up of 15 amino acids. Trimming removed 0 bases at V and 6 bases at J, with 12 bases between. Germline values: CDR1 MNHEY, CDR2 SVGEGT. The DNA of the CDR3 is TGTGCCAGCAGTTACTCGACAATTAGCCTCAATGAGCAGTTCTTC. Protein product: CASSYSTISLNEQFF.

This CDR3 is CASSLWGQGNNSPLHF. In DNA form, the CDR3 reads TGTGCCAGCAGTTTATGGGGACAGGGTAATAATTCACCCCTCCACTTT. The chain links TRBV27 to TRBJ1-6; 9 bases fit TRBD1. The CDR3 has 16 residues. From germline, CDR1 is MNHEY and CDR2 SMNVEV (reference sequence). With V trimmed by 1 base and J by 5 bases, 3 bases remained unmatched.

The chain couples TRBV7-6 to TRBJ2-7; D not resolved. The CDR3 runs to 16 residues. Trimming left V 1 base short and J 5 bases short, with 18 bases between. From germline, CDR1 is SGHVS and CDR2 FNYEAQ. CDR3 amino acids: CASSLETDPRLNEQYF. The CDR3 nucleotides read TGTGCCAGCAGCTTAGAAACAGACCCCCGGTTGAACGAGCAGTACTTC.

This clonotype came up many times. This chain connects TRBV20-1 to TRBJ1-2, with a possible D match to TRBD1 (6 bases). Trimming cost V 1 base and J 7 bases, with 13 bases left between them. The germline V gene encodes CDR1 DFQATT and CDR2 SNEGSKA (reference sequence). This CDR3 has 13 amino acids. The CDR3 coding sequence is TGCAGTGCTAGAGCCCCGGAGGGGGGTGGCTACACCTTC. As protein: CSARAPEGGGYTF.

The CDR3 DNA is TGCGCCAGCAGCTGGCAGGGGGCTGGGGAGACCCAGTACTTC. As protein: CASSWQGAGETQYF. V and J are TRBV5-1 and TRBJ2-5; 8 bases align to TRBD1. Trimming cost V 3 bases and J 5 bases; bases outside gene matches: 6. Germline V gene sequence: CDR1 SGHRS, CDR2 YFSETQ. This CDR3 comprises 14 residues.

Many counts were recorded for this clonotype. The chain recombines TRBV7-2 with TRBJ2-5; 8 bases fit TRBD2. This CDR3 contains 14 residues. Looked up from germline, CDR1 is SGHTA and CDR2 is FQGNSA. Trimming at V came to 3 bases and at J to 4 bases, leaving 4 bases not matched to a gene. The CDR3 nucleotides are TGTGCCAGCAGCTTCTTAGCGGGGATAGAGACCCAGTACTTC. It yields the protein CASSFLAGIETQYF.

This clonotype was observed many times. This chain joins TRBV4-1 and TRBJ2-2; perhaps TRBD2 as D (5 bases). The CDR3 covers 16 residues. V gave up 4 bases and J gave up 8 bases, with 20 bases separating them. Germline CDR1 and CDR2: MGHRA and YSYEKL. The CDR3 region is CASSPSAQHRGGELFF. CDR3 nucleotides: TGCGCCAGCAGCCCGAGTGCCCAGCACCGGGGAGGGGAGCTGTTTTTT.

The rearrangement uses TRBV2 and TRBJ1-1; no clear D gene. Germline assignment: CDR1 SNHLY and CDR2 FYNNEI. The length of the CDR3 is 12 residues. V lost 2 bases and J 3 bases, leaving 4 bases between the germline ends. The CDR3 nucleotides read TGTGCCAGCAGTGAAATGGACACTGAAGCTTTCTTT. This translates into CASSEMDTEAFF.